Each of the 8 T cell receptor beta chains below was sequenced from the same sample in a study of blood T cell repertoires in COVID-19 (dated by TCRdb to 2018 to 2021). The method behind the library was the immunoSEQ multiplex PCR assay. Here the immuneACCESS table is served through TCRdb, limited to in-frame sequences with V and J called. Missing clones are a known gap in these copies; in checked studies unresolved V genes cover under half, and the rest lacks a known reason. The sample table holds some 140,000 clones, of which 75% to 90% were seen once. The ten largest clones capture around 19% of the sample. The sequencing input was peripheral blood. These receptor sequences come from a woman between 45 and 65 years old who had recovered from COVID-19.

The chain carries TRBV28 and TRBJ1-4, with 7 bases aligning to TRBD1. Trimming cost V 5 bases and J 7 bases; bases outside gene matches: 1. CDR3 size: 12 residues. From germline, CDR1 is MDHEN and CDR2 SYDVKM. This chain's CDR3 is CASSQGGEKLFF. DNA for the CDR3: TGTGCCAGCAGTCAGGGGGGTGAAAAACTGTTTTTT.

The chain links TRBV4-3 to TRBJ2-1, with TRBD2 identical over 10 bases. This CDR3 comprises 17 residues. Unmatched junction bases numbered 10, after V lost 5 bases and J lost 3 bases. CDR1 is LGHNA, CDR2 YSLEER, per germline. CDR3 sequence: CASSVGLAVRNYNEQFF. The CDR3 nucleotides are TGCGCCAGCAGCGTCGGACTAGCGGTCCGAAACTACAATGAGCAGTTCTTC.

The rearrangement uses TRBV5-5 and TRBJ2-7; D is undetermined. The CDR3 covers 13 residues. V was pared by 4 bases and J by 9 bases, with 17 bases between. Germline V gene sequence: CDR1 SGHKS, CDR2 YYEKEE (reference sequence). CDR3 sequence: CASSPWYSPGQYF. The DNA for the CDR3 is TGTGCCAGCAGCCCCTGGTATTCCCCCGGGCAGTACTTC.

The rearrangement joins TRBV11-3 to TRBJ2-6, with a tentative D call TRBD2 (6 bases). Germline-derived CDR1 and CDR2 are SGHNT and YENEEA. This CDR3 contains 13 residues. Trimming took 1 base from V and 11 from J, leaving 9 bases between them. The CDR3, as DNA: TGTGCCAGCAGCTTAGGGCCGGGGGACGTCCTGACTTTC. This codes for CASSLGPGDVLTF.

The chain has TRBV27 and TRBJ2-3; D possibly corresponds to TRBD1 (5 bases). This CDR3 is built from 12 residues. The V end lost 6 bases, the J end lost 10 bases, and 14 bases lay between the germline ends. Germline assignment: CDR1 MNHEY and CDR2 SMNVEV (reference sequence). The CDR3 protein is CASRTRERPQYF. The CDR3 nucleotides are TGTGCCAGCAGGACCAGGGAAAGGCCGCAGTATTTT.

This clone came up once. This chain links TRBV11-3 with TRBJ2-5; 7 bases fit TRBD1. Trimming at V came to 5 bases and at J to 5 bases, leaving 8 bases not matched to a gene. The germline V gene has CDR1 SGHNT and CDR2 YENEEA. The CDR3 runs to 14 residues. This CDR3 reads CASSDRDRRETQYF. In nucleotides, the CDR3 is TGTGCCAGCAGCGACAGGGATCGCAGGGAGACCCAGTACTTC.

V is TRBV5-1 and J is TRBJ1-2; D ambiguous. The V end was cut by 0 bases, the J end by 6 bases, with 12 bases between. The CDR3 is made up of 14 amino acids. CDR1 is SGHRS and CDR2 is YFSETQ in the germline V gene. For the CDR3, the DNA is TGCGCCAGCAGCTTGGGCATGTCACAGAATGGCTACACCTTC. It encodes CASSLGMSQNGYTF.

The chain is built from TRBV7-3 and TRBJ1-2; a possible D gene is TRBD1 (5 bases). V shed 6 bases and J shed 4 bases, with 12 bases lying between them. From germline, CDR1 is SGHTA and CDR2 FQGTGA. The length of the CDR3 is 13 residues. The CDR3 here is CASSSSGGYGYTF. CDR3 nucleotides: TGTGCCAGCAGTTCCTCGGGGGGCTATGGCTACACCTTC.